Shown below are 18 T cell receptor beta chains from a single sample sequenced in a study of cytomegalovirus exposure and HLA in healthy donors. PCR was performed using 60 Vbeta and 13 Jbeta primers. Assay: immunoSEQ multiplex PCR; the TCRdb copy retains only in-frame clones and omits some. The data contain under 150,000 clones, 65% to 85% of them seen just once; the ten biggest clones take up about 2.3%. The sequencing sample was made of PBMCs. The receptors here all came from a male donor in good health and CMV-seronegative.

The rearrangement uses TRBV19 and TRBJ2-1; TRBD2 matches 10 bases. Germline lookup yields CDR1 LNHDA and CDR2 SQIVND (reference sequence). CDR3 length: 14 amino acids. The ends lost 5 bases at V and 7 bases at J; junction bases unmatched: 5. CDR3 protein: CASSQGLARNEQFF. CDR3 nucleotide sequence: TGTGCCAGTAGTCAGGGACTAGCGAGAAATGAGCAGTTCTTC.

This clone came up a few times. Different DNA sequences within this sample yield the same CDR3. The chain recombines TRBV10-3 with TRBJ2-5; 7 bases agree with TRBD2. The length of the CDR3 is 12 residues. Unmatched junction bases numbered 0, after V lost 6 bases and J lost 2 bases. Germline loops: CDR1 ENHRY, CDR2 SYGVKD. CDR3 region: CAIRGLQETQYF. CDR3 DNA: TGTGCCATCAGGGGACTACAAGAGACCCAGTACTTC.

The rearrangement links TRBV14 to TRBJ1-1, with D tentatively TRBD1 (5 bases). The germline V and J ends were trimmed by 3 bases and 2 bases, with 16 bases remaining between them. There are 16 residues in the CDR3. Germline CDR1 reads SGHDN; CDR2 reads FVKESK. CDR3 protein: CASSHPGEGLNTEAFF. The CDR3 DNA reads TGTGCCAGCAGCCATCCTGGGGAGGGGTTAAACACTGAAGCTTTCTTT.

V gene TRBV29-1 combines with J gene TRBJ2-7, with 7 nucleotides matching TRBD2. CDR1 and CDR2 (germline): SQVTM, ANQGSEA. The CDR3 contains 14 residues. V lost 5 bases, J lost 3 bases, and 10 bases stayed unmatched. The CDR3 loop reads CSVQEGTTVYEQYF. CDR3 nucleotide sequence: TGCAGCGTTCAGGAAGGGACTACCGTCTACGAGCAGTACTTC.

This chain connects TRBV14 to TRBJ1-2; D may be TRBD1 (5 bases). The CDR3 runs to 16 residues. The V and J ends lost 4 bases and 3 bases respectively, with 18 bases between them. CDR1 and CDR2 (germline): SGHDN, FVKESK. Here the CDR3 reads CASSPGQRLAYYGYTF. DNA of the CDR3: TGTGCCAGCAGCCCCGGACAACGCCTAGCGTACTATGGCTACACCTTC.

The chain uses TRBV28 and TRBJ1-2; 7 positions match TRBD1. The germline V gene encodes CDR1 MDHEN and CDR2 SYDVKM. The CDR3 has 13 amino acids. Losses at the gene ends were 6 bases for V and 3 bases for J; bases not matched to a gene: 4. The CDR3 loop is CASSLRGDYGYTF. The DNA of the CDR3 is TGTGCCAGCAGCCTCAGGGGGGACTATGGCTACACCTTC.

The chain joins TRBV4-3 to TRBJ2-3; D unresolved. CDR3 size: 17 residues. With 0 bases removed from V and 5 bases from J, the gap between germline ends came to 18 bases. Germline lookup yields CDR1 LGHNA and CDR2 YSLEER. The DNA for the CDR3 is TGCGCCAGCAGCCAAGATCGAGCAGGTTCTTGGGTAGATACGCAGTATTTT. Protein product: CASSQDRAGSWVDTQYF.

The V gene is TRBV5-4, the J gene TRBJ2-5; 7 bases fit TRBD2. This CDR3 has 14 amino acids. Per the germline V gene, CDR1 is SGHNT and CDR2 is YYREEE (reference sequence). Trimming cost V 1 base and J 4 bases; bases outside gene matches: 4. The CDR3 region has the DNA TGTGCCAGCAGCTTGTACGCGGGAGCAGAGACCCAGTACTTC. Its protein is CASSLYAGAETQYF.

V is TRBV7-3 and J is TRBJ2-3; D is possibly TRBD2 (5 bases). CDR3 length: 15 residues. Germline V gives CDR1 SGHTA, CDR2 FQGTGA. V was trimmed by 1 base and J by 0 bases, leaving 8 bases between them. Here the CDR3 reads CASSLNEGSTDTQYF. CDR3 nucleotides: TGTGCCAGCAGCTTAAATGAGGGTAGCACAGATACGCAGTATTTT.

This rearrangement joins TRBV18 to TRBJ2-7; 10 bases line up with TRBD2. The CDR3 sequence is 15 residues long. Germline CDR1 is KGHSH and CDR2 is LQKENI. Unmatched junction bases numbered 9, after V lost 4 bases and J lost 6 bases. The CDR3 sequence: CASSRVVSGRAEQYF. The CDR3 DNA is TGTGCCAGCTCACGGGTCGTCAGCGGGAGGGCCGAGCAGTACTTC.

The rearrangement uses TRBV27 and TRBJ2-1; weak D call: TRBD2 (5 bases). This CDR3 contains 11 residues. The V gene lost 7 bases and the J gene lost 10 bases, with 11 bases spanning the gap. Looked up from germline, CDR1 is MNHEY and CDR2 is SMNVEV (reference sequence). The CDR3 region is CASILSGEQFF. DNA of the CDR3: TGTGCCAGCATCCTCTCGGGGGAGCAGTTCTTC.

This clone turned up a few times. Written as DNA, the CDR3 is TGTGCCAGCAGCCTTCCTCAAGCCCCCATGAACACTGAAGCTTTCTTT. It is translated as CASSLPQAPMNTEAFF. The rearrangement uses TRBV7-8 and TRBJ1-1; D remains ambiguous. In germline, CDR1 is SGHVS, CDR2 FQNEAQ. Trimming took off 5 bases at V and 0 bases at J, with 16 bases between the two ends. The CDR3 has 16 residues. Supplemented by reference TRBV7-8 and TRBJ1-1, the full variable domain reads GAGVSQSPRYKVAKRGQDVALRCDPISGHVSLFWYQQALGQGPEFLTYFQNEAQLDKSGLPSDRFFAERPEGSVSTLKIQRTQQEDSAVYLCASSLPQAPMNTEAFFGQGTRLTVV.

J is TRBJ2-3 and V is TRBV5-4; 7 positions match TRBD1. The CDR3 loop spans 14 amino acids. V lost 7 bases, J lost 4 bases, and 9 bases stayed unmatched. In germline, CDR1 is SGHNT, CDR2 YYREEE (reference sequence). The DNA of the CDR3 is TGTGCCAGCCGGCCGGATAGGGGGCCAGATACGCAGTATTTT. This gives the protein CASRPDRGPDTQYF.

This clone was seen only once. V and J are TRBV7-3 and TRBJ1-2; 9 positions agree with TRBD1. The CDR3 covers 15 residues. V gave up 4 bases and J gave up 5 bases; unmatched junction bases: 8. Germline V CDR1 and CDR2: SGHTA, FQGTGA. CDR3 loop: CASSSSGTGWYGYTF. CDR3 sequence (DNA): TGTGCCAGCAGCTCCTCCGGGACAGGGTGGTATGGCTACACCTTC.

The chain uses TRBV25-1 and TRBJ2-2, with 9 nucleotides matching TRBD2. The CDR3 is 16 residues long. Per the germline V gene, CDR1 is MGHDK and CDR2 is SYGVNS. The J segment lost 5 bases and the V segment lost 3 bases, leaving 7 bases of the junction unmatched. This CDR3 is CASSDSLAGVTGELFF. CDR3 sequence (DNA): TGTGCCAGCAGTGATTCCTTAGCGGGAGTAACCGGGGAGCTGTTTTTT.

J is TRBJ2-2 and V is TRBV29-1; D might be TRBD1 (6 bases). V lost 3 bases to trimming and J lost 7 bases, with 15 bases between them. The CDR3 is made up of 14 amino acids. The germline gives CDR1 SQVTM, CDR2 ANQGSEA. The CDR3 loop reads CSVDTGRAYGELFF. CDR3 coding DNA: TGCAGCGTTGATACAGGGAGAGCTTACGGGGAGCTGTTTTTT.

The chain is built from TRBV9 and TRBJ2-1; D unresolved. V shed 1 base and J shed 4 bases, with 6 bases lying between them. Per germline, CDR1 SGDLS and CDR2 YYNGEE. The CDR3 contains 13 residues. CDR3 protein: CASSVPPYNEQFF. In DNA, the CDR3 is TGTGCCAGCAGCGTACCCCCTTACAATGAGCAGTTCTTC.

The rearrangement joins TRBV30 to TRBJ2-1, with D possibly matching TRBD2 (6 bases). V lost 4 bases and J lost 5, with 12 bases in between. The CDR3 runs 13 residues. Germline-derived CDR1 and CDR2 are GTSNPN and SVGIG (reference sequence). CDR3: CAWNYGGDNEQFF. As DNA, the CDR3 is TGTGCCTGGAATTACGGAGGGGACAATGAGCAGTTCTTC. The full variable domain, rest sourced from reference TRBV30 and TRBJ2-1, is SQTIHQWPATLVQPVGSPLSLECTVEGTSNPNLYWYRQAAGRGLQLLFYSVGIGQISSEVPQNLSASRPQDRQFILSSKKLLLSDSGFYLCAWNYGGDNEQFFGPGTRLTVL.